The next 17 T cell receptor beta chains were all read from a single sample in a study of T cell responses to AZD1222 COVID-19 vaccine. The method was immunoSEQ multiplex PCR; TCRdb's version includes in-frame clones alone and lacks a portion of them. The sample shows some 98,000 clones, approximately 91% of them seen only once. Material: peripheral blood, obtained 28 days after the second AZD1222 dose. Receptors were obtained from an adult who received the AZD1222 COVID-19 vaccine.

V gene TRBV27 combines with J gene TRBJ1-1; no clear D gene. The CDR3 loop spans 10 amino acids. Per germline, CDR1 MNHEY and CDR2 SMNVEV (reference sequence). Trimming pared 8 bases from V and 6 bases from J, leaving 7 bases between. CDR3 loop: CASGGAEAFF. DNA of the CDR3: TGTGCCAGCGGAGGCGCTGAAGCTTTCTTT.

CDR3 DNA: TGTGCCAGTAGTACCTCCCGGGGGGTTCAATATGGCTACACCTTC. Protein: CASSTSRGVQYGYTF. The genes are TRBV19 and TRBJ1-2; possibly TRBD1 for D (5 bases). Between the trimmed V and J ends, which lost 4 bases and 5 bases, there was a span of 17 bases. Per the germline V gene, CDR1 is LNHDA and CDR2 is SQIVND (reference sequence). The CDR3 consists of 15 residues.

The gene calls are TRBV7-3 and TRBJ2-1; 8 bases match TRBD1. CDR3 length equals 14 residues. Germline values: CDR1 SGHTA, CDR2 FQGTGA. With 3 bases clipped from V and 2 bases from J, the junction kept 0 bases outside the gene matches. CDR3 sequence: CASSLGQAYNEQFF. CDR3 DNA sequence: TGTGCCAGCAGCTTGGGACAGGCCTACAATGAGCAGTTCTTC.

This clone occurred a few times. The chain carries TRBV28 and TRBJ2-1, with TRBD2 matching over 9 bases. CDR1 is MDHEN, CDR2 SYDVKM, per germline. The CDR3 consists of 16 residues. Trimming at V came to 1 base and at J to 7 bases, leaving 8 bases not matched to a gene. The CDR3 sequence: CASSLSAGGPRNEQFF. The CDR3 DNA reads TGTGCCAGCAGTTTATCTGCGGGAGGGCCTCGTAATGAGCAGTTCTTC.

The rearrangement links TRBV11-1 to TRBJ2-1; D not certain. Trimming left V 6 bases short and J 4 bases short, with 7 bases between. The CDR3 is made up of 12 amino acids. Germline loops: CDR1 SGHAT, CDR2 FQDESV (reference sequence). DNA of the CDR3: TGTGCCAGCAGAGCGCTTTACAATGAGCAGTTCTTC. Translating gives CASRALYNEQFF.

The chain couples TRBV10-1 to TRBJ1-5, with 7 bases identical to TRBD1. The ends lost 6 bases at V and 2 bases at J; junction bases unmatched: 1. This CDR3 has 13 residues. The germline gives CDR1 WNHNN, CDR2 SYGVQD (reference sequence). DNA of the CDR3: TGCGCCAGCAGCGACAGGGGCAATCAGCCCCAGCATTTT. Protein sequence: CASSDRGNQPQHF.

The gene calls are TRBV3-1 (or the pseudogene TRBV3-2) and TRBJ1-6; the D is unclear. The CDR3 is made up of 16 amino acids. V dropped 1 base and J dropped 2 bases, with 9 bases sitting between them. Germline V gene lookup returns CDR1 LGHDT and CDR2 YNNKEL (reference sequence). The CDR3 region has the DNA TGTGCCAGCAGCCAAGCTACAGACGCCTATAATTCACCCCTCCACTTT. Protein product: CASSQATDAYNSPLHF.

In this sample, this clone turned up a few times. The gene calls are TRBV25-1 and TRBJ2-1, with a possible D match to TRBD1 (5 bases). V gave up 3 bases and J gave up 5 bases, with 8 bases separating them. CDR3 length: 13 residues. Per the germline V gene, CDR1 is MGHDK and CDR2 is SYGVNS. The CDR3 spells CASSEGRHNEQFF. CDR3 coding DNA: TGTGCCAGCAGTGAGGGGCGGCACAATGAGCAGTTCTTC.

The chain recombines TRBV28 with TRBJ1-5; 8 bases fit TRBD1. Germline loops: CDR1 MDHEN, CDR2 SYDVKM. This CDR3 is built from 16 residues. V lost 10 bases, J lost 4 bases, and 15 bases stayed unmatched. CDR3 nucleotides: TGTGCCACCAAACTTCAGGGGGCAGTTCGTAATCAGCCCCAGCATTTT. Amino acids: CATKLQGAVRNQPQHF.

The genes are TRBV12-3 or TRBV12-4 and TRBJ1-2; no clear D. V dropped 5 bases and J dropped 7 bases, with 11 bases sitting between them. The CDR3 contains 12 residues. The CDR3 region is CASSATDFGYTF. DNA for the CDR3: TGTGCCAGCAGTGCCACGGACTTTGGCTACACCTTC.

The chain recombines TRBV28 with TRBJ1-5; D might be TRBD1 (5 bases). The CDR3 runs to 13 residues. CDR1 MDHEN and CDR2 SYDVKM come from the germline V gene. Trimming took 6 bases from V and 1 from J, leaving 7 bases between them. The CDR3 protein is CASSWGSNQPQHF. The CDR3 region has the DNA TGTGCCAGCAGCTGGGGGAGCAATCAGCCCCAGCATTTT. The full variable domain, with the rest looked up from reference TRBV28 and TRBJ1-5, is DVKVTQSSRYLVKRTGEKVFLECVQDMDHENMFWYRQDPGLGLRLIYFSYDVKMKEKGDIPEGYSVSREKKERFSLILESASTNQTSMYLCASSWGSNQPQHFGDGTRLSIL.

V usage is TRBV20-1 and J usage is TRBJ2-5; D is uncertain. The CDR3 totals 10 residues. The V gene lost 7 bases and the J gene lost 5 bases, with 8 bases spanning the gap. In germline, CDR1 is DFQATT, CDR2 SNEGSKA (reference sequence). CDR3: CSGGAETQYF. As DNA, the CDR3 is TGCAGTGGAGGCGCGGAGACCCAGTACTTC.

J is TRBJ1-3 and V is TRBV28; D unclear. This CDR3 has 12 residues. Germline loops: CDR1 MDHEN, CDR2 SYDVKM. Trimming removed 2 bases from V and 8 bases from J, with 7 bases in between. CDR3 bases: TGTGCCAGCAGTTTAGGAGGGTACACCATATATTTT. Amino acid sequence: CASSLGGYTIYF. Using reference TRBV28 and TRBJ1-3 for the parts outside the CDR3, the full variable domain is DVKVTQSSRYLVKRTGEKVFLECVQDMDHENMFWYRQDPGLGLRLIYFSYDVKMKEKGDIPEGYSVSREKKERFSLILESASTNQTSMYLCASSLGGYTIYFGEGSWLTVV.

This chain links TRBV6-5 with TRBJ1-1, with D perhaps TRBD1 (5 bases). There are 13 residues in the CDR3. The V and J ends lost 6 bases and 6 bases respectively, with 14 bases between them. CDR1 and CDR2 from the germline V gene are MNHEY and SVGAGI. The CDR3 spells CASRSLGTSEAFF. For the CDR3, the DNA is TGTGCCAGCAGATCCCTAGGGACCTCTGAAGCTTTCTTT.

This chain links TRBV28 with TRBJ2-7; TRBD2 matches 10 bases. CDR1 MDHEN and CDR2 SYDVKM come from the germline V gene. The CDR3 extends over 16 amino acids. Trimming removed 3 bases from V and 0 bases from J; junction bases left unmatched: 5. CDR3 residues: CASSFSLAGLSYEQYF. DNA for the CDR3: TGTGCCAGCAGTTTCTCACTAGCGGGGCTCTCCTACGAGCAGTACTTC.

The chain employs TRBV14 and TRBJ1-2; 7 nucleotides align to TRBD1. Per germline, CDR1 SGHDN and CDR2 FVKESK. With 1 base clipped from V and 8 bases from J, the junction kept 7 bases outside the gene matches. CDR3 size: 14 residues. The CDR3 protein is CASSQVDREGGYTF. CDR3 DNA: TGTGCCAGCAGCCAAGTCGACAGGGAAGGAGGCTACACCTTC.

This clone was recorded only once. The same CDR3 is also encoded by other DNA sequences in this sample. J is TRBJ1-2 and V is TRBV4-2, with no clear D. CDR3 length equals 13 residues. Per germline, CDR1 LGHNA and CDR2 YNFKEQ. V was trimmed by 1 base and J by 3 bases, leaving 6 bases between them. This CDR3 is CASSQGVDYGYTF. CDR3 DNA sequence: TGTGCCAGCAGCCAAGGGGTTGACTATGGCTACACCTTC.